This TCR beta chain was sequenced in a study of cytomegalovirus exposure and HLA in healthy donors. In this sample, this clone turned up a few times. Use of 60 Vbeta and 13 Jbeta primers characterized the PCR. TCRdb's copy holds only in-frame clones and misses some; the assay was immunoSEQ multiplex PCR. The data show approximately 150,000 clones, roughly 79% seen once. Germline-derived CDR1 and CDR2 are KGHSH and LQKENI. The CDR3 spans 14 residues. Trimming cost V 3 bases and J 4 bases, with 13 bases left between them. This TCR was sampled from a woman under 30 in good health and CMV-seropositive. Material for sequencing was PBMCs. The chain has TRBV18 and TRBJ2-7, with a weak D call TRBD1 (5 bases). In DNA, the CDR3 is TGTGCCAGCTCACCGACAGTTTCCGGATACGAGCAGTACTTC. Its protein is CASSPTVSGYEQYF.